These T cell receptor beta chains were read from a single sample in a study of T-cell memory formation after mild COVID-19. Each CDR3 protein gets one entry after TCRdb re-called the 5' RACE reads with MiXCR. The sample records 350,000 or so distinct CDR3 sequences, more than 20% being singletons. Sequencing used PBMCs or a T cell subset sorted from them (not recorded which). The origin of the receptors is a man between 18 and 29 years old who had mild COVID-19 (a few samples of this study predate the infection). Cell type and time point are not known. The CDR3 runs from the conserved cysteine through the conserved F or W. D genes are given only for firm matches. Part of the rows lack a size; the others show once, few, many or a class for expanded clones.

size | J | D | V | DNA | CDR3
. | TRBJ2-3 | TRBD1 | TRBV20-1 | TGCAGTGCGAGAGGGGGCCGGACAGATACGCAGTATTTT | CSARGGRTDTQYF
. | TRBJ1-2 | . | TRBV5-1 | TGCGCCAGCAGTGTGGACGGCTATGGCTACACCTTC | CASSVDGYGYTF
few | TRBJ1-2 | . | TRBV12-3/TRBV12-4 | TGTGCCAGCACCTTACTCAGGGGTGGCTACACCTTC | CASTLLRGGYTF
few | TRBJ2-3 | . | TRBV27 | TGTGCCAGCAGTCGCCTCGGGATCACAGATACGCAGTATTTT | CASSRLGITDTQYF
few | TRBJ2-5 | TRBD1 | TRBV7-2 | TGTGCCAGCAGCCACTGGACAGGGAGGAAAGAGACCCAGTACTTC | CASSHWTGRKETQYF
few | TRBJ1-1 | . | TRBV7-3 | TGTGCCAGCAGCTTGGGGCGGTGGACTGAAGCTTTCTTT | CASSLGRWTEAFF
. | TRBJ2-5 | . | TRBV5-1 | TGCGCCAGCAGTTCGACAGGCCAAGAGACCCAGTACTTC | CASSSTGQETQYF
few | TRBJ2-1 | . | TRBV6-6 | TGTGCCAGCACGTCCGGCCCCAGCTCCTACAATGAGCAGTTCTTC | CASTSGPSSYNEQFF
. | TRBJ1-5 | . | TRBV4-1 | TGCGCCAGCAGCCATCGGACAGTGAGCAATCAGCCCCAGCATTTT | CASSHRTVSNQPQHF
few | TRBJ1-3 | . | TRBV7-9 | TGTGCCAGCAGCTCTGGGGAGGTCCCTAGAAACACCATATATTTT | CASSSGEVPRNTIYF
many | TRBJ1-2 | . | TRBV10-1 | TGCGCCAGCAGTGAGTCGGGGACCTATGGCTACACCTTC | CASSESGTYGYTF
. | TRBJ1-6 | . | TRBV9 | TGTGCCAGCAGCGTAGGGCATCCGCGGGGTTCACCCCTCAACTTT | CASSVGHPRGSPLNF
. | TRBJ2-1 | . | TRBV2 | TGTGCCAGCAGTGAGAGCAATGAGCAGTTCTTC | CASSESNEQFF
. | TRBJ2-1 | . | TRBV7-6 | TGTGCCAGCAGCTTAGAGTCGCCTAGAGTAATCCCCTACAATGAGCAGTTCTTC | CASSLESPRVIPYNEQFF
. | TRBJ1-3 | TRBD1 | TRBV12-3/TRBV12-4 | TGTGCCACCACAGGGGGCATGAGAAACACCATATATTTT | CATTGGMRNTIYF
few | TRBJ2-5 | . | TRBV4-3 | TGCGCCAGCAGCCCACGACCGTACCAAGAGACCCAGTACTTC | CASSPRPYQETQYF
. | TRBJ2-3 | . | TRBV29-1 | TGCAGCGTTGCTAGGGGCTTAGTGCCAGATACGCAGTATTTT | CSVARGLVPDTQYF
few | TRBJ1-5 | TRBD1 | TRBV24-1 | TGTGCCACCAGTGATTGGGGACAGGGCCATCCCGTAGTTGGCAATCAGCCCCAGCATTTT | CATSDWGQGHPVVGNQPQHF
. | TRBJ2-1 | TRBD1 | TRBV4-1 | TGCGCCAGCAGCGACCCGGGACAGGGTTTCTATGAGCAGTTCTTC | CASSDPGQGFYEQFF
. | TRBJ2-2 | . | TRBV5-1 | TGCGCCAGCAGACAGGGACAGAACACCGGGGAGCTGTTTTTT | CASRQGQNTGELFF
many | TRBJ1-1 | . | TRBV19 | TGTGCCAGTAGTATTAGCTCGGGGACCGAAGCTTTCTTT | CASSISSGTEAFF
. | TRBJ1-1 | . | TRBV4-3 | TGCGCCAGCAGCCAAGAAAGGGGGGAATTGAACACTGAAGCTTTCTTT | CASSQERGELNTEAFF
. | TRBJ1-5 | . | TRBV6-5 | TGTGCCAGCAGTTTGTTGGGCGTTCAGCCCCAGCATTTT | CASSLLGVQPQHF
. | TRBJ2-3 | TRBD2 | TRBV18 | TGTGCCAGCCAGGGACTAGCGGAAATCACAGATACGCAGTATTTT | CASQGLAEITDTQYF
. | TRBJ2-1 | . | TRBV5-1 | TGCGCCAGCAGCTTGGATGTTGCGGGGGAGCAGTTCTTC | CASSLDVAGEQFF
. | TRBJ2-3 | . | TRBV10-3 | TGTGCCATTGGGACTAGCACAGATACGCAGTATTTT | CAIGTSTDTQYF
. | TRBJ1-3 | TRBD1 | TRBV12-3/TRBV12-4 | TGTGCCAGCAGTACAACAGGGGACACCATATATTTT | CASSTTGDTIYF
. | TRBJ2-1 | TRBD2 | TRBV25-1 | TGTGCCAGCGCAAGGACTAGCGTCAATGAGCAGTTCTTC | CASARTSVNEQFF
few | TRBJ2-5 | . | TRBV7-9 | TGTGCCAGCAGCTTCAGGGGCTCAGAGGAAGAGACCCAGTACTTC | CASSFRGSEEETQYF
few | TRBJ2-2 | TRBD1 | TRBV29-1 | TGCAGCGTCCTGACAGGGGAGAACACCGGGGAGCTGTTTTTT | CSVLTGENTGELFF
. | TRBJ2-5 | . | TRBV7-2 | TGTGCCAGCAGCAACCGGGACATTGAGACCCAGTACTTC | CASSNRDIETQYF
. | TRBJ1-2 | . | TRBV18 | TGTGCCAGCTCACCCGAACTTCAGGGGTCCTATGGCTACACCTTC | CASSPELQGSYGYTF
. | TRBJ1-1 | . | TRBV6-6 | TGTGCCAGCAGTTACTCTCCGGAGGGGATGAACACTGAAGCTTTCTTT | CASSYSPEGMNTEAFF
few | TRBJ1-5 | . | TRBV2 | TGTGCCAGCAGTGAGGGAGGGCGGGGTCAGCCCCAGCATTTT | CASSEGGRGQPQHF
. | TRBJ2-5 | . | TRBV27 | TGTGCCAGCAAGGGTGGGAGGTGGCAAGAGACCCAGTACTTC | CASKGGRWQETQYF